These 3 T cell receptor beta chains came from one sample sequenced in a study of STAT5B mutations in CD4+ large granular lymphocyte leukemia. Libraries were prepared by immunoSEQ multiplex PCR; TCRdb keeps only in-frame clonotypes and omits some of them. The data contain about 30,000 clones, around 80% of them singletons. Material: CD4+ T cells from blood buffy coats. The origin of the receptors is a human donor in good health.

V gene TRBV6-5 combines with J gene TRBJ2-5; D gene unclear. V gave up 4 bases and J gave up 1 base, with 10 bases separating them. The germline gives CDR1 MNHEY, CDR2 SVGAGI. This CDR3 spans 14 amino acids. Written as DNA, the CDR3 is TGTGCCAGCAGTTCAACCCCTCCCCAAGAGACCCAGTACTTC. Its protein is CASSSTPPQETQYF.

The chain employs TRBV6-5 and TRBJ1-3; D not certain. The V gene lost 4 bases and the J gene lost 0 bases, with 10 bases spanning the gap. Germline V gives CDR1 MNHEY, CDR2 SVGAGI. The CDR3 totals 15 residues. This chain's CDR3 is CASSLDGLSGNTIYF. The CDR3 region has the DNA TGTGCCAGCAGTTTGGACGGCCTCTCTGGAAACACCATATATTTT.

The genes are TRBV6-1 and TRBJ2-1; TRBD2 matches 7 bases. V dropped 3 bases and J dropped 2; count of bases not matched to a gene: 16. This CDR3 comprises 19 residues. Germline lookup yields CDR1 MNHNS and CDR2 SASEGT. CDR3 DNA sequence: TGTGCCAGCAGTGAGGGGGGGAAGGGGTTTCGGGGAACCTACAATGAGCAGTTCTTC. Encoded protein: CASSEGGKGFRGTYNEQFF.